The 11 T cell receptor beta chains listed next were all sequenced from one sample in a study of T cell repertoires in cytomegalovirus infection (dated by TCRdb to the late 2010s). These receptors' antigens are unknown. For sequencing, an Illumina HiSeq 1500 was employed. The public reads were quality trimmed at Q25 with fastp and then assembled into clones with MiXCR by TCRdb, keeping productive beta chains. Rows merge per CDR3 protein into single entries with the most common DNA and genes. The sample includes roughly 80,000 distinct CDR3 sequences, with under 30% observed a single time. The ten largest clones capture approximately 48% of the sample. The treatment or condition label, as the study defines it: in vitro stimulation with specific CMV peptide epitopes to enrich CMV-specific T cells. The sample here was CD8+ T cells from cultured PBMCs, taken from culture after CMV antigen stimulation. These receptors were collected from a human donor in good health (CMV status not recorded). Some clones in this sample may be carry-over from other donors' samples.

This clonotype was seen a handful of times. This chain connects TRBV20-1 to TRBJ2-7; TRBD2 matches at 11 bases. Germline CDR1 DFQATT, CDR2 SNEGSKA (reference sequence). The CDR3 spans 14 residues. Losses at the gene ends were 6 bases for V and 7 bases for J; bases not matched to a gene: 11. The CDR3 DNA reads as TGCAGTGCGGCACCGCCCCTAGCGGGAGGTGAGCAGTACTTC. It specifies CSAAPPLAGGEQYF.

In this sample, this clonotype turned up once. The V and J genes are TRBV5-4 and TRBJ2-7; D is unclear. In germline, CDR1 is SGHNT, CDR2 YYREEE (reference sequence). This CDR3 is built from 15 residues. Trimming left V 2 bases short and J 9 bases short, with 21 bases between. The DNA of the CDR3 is TGTGCCAGCAGCTTCCCCGACTCCTCGGGCGACGGGCAGTACTTC. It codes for CASSFPDSSGDGQYF.

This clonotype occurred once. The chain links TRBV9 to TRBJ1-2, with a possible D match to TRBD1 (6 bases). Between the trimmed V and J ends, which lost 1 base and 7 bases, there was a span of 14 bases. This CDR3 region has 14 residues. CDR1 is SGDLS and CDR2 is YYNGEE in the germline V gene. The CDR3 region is CASSVTGGAGGYTF. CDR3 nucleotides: TGTGCCAGCAGCGTAACTGGGGGGGCAGGTGGCTACACCTTC.

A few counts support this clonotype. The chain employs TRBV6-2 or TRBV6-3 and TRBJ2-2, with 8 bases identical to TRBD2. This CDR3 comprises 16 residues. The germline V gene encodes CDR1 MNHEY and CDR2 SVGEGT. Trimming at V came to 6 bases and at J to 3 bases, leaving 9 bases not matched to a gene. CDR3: CASSPGGVRDTGELFF. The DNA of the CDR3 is TGTGCCAGCAGCCCCGGGGGGGTAAGGGACACCGGGGAGCTGTTTTTT.

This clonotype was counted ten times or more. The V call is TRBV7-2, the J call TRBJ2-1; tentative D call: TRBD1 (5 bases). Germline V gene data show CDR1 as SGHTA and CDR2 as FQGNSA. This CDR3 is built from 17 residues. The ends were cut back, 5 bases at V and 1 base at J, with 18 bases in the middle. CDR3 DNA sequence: TGTGCCAGCAGCCCCGGAGAAGGGGTACTTTCCTACAATGAGCAGTTCTTC. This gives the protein CASSPGEGVLSYNEQFF.

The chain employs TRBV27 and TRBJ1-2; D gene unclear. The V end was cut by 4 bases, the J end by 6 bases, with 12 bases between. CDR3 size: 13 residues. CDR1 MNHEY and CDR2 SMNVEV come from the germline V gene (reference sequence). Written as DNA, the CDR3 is TGTGCCAGCAGTTGGACTTCTCTGGATGGCTACACCTTC. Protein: CASSWTSLDGYTF.

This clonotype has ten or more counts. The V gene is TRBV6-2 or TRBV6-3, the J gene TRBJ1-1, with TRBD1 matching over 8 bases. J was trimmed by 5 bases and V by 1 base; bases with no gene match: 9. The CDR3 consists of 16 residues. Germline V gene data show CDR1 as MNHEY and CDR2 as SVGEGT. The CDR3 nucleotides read TGTGCCAGCAGTTACTATGGCAGGGGGCATCGGACTGAAGCTTTCTTT. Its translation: CASSYYGRGHRTEAFF.

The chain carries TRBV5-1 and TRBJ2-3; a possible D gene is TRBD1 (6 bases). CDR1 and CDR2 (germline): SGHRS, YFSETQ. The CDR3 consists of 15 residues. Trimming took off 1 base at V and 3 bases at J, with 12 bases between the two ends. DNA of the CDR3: TGCGCCAGCAGCTTGCAGGACAGTAGTACAGATACGCAGTATTTT. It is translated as CASSLQDSSTDTQYF.

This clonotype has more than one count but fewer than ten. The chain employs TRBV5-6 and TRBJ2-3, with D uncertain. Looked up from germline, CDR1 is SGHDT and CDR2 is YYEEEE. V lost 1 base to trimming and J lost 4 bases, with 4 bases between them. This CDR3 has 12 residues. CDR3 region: CASSLWSDTQYF. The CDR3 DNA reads TGTGCCAGCAGCTTGTGGTCAGATACGCAGTATTTT.

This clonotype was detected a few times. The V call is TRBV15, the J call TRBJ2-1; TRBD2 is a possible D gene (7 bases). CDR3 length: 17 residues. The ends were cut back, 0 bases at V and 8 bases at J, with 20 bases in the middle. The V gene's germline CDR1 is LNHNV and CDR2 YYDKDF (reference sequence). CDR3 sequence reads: CATSRDLEGGPFDEQFF. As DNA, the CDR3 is TGTGCCACCAGCAGAGATCTAGAGGGGGGGCCTTTCGATGAGCAGTTCTTC.

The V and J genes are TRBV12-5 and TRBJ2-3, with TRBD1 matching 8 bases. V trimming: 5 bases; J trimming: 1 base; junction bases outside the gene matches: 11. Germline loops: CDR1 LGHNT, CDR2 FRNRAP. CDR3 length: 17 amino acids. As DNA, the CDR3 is TGTGCTAGTGGTAGCCGGGACAGGCCCTCGGGCACAGATACGCAGTATTTT. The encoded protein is CASGSRDRPSGTDTQYF. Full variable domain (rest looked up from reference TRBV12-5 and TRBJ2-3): DARVTQTPRHKVTEMGQEVTMRCQPILGHNTVFWYRQTMMQGLELLAYFRNRAPLDDSGMPKDRFSAEMPDATLATLKIQPSEPRDSAVYFCASGSRDRPSGTDTQYFGPGTRLTVL.